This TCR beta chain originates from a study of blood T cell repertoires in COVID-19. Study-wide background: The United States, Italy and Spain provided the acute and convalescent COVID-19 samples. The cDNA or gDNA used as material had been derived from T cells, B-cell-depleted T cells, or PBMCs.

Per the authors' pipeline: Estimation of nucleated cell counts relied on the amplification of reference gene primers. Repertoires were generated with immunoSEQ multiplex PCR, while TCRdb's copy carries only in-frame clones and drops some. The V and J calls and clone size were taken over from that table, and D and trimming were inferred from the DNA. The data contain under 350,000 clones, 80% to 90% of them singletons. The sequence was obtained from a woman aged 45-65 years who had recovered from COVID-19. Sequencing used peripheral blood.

The CDR3 here is CASSVPGQHYSPLHF. The CDR3, as DNA: TGTGCCAGCAGTGTCCCGGGACAGCATTATTCACCCCTCCACTTT. The chain is built from TRBV25-1 and TRBJ1-6, with TRBD1 matching 7 bases. The junction had 8 bases not matched to a gene; V was cut back by 4 bases and J by 8 bases. CDR1 MGHDK and CDR2 SYGVNS come from the germline V gene. The CDR3 runs 15 residues. Using reference TRBV25-1 and TRBJ1-6 for the parts outside the CDR3, the full variable domain is EADIYQTPRYLVIGTGKKITLECSQTMGHDKMYWYQQDPGMELHLIHYSYGVNSTEKGDLSSESTVSRIRTEHFPLTLESARPSHTSQYLCASSVPGQHYSPLHFGNGTRLTVT.